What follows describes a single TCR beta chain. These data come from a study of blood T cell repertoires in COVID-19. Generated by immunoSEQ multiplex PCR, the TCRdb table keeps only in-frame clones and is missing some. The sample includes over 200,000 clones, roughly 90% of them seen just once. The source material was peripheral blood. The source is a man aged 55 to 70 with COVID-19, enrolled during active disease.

In DNA form, the CDR3 reads TGTGCCACCAGGGGGCAGCTGAACACTGAAGCTTTCTTT. It codes for CATRGQLNTEAFF. The chain uses TRBV15 and TRBJ1-1, with D perhaps matching TRBD1 (5 bases). The germline gives CDR1 LNHNV, CDR2 YYDKDF (reference sequence). V was shortened by 6 bases and J by 0 bases, with 8 bases between the two germline ends. CDR3 length: 13 residues.